This T cell receptor beta chain was identified during a study of shared clonotypes between healthy human individuals (dated by TCRdb to 2018 to 2021). As for the study more broadly: The cohort comprised two women and a few men aged 18 to 49 years. For each donor, three plates each were used for CD4 naive and CD4 memory, two plates were used for CD8 naive, and one plate was used for CD8 memory. Libraries were prepared and TCR repertoires were sequenced by different laboratories using diverse techniques, in order to increase sequencing depth and limit assay-specific biases. Each donor's leukapheresis produced roughly between roughly 0.85 and 9.5 billion PBMCs. Blood TCR repertoires of 5 or 6 healthy adults were deeply sequenced to estimate repertoire size and the extent of clonotype sharing between individuals. General study outcomes and caveats: Rarefaction of sorted-subset datasets indicated incomplete sequencing despite the large sequencing depth. Larger estimated clonotype richness was generally found for naive subsets than for memory subsets. Sharing across several donors was observed for 5% to 6.5% of naive CD4, about 3.2% of naive CD8, 2% to 2.5% of memory CD4, and less than 0.45% of memory CD8 clonotypes. Only blood was sampled, and tissue TCR repertoires likely differ from those in blood. Pairwise subsampling led to the expectation that sequencing depth would affect the degree of clonotype sharing among donors. The genetic and exposure-history diversity represented was limited by the small number of donors. Compared with non-shared clonotypes, the clonotypes found in all four sorted-subset donors had higher generation probabilities.

The cysteine opens and the phenylalanine closes a CDR3 of 14 amino acids. Only the CDR3 DNA is retained, 42 bases long and in frame from the first base. From the germline V gene, CDR1 is MGHDK and CDR2 is SYGVNS. For this chain, trimming is 3 bases at the V end and 4 bases at the J end, and the number of junction bases without a gene match is 4. Using the deep immunoSEQ assay, multiplex PCR amplified TCR CDR3 regions from genomic DNA. Genomic DNA extracted from each cell subset was distributed evenly over all wells of several immunoSEQ 96-well plates, and each plate served as one replicate. For sorted subsets, about 200 ng genomic DNA, equal to tens of thousands of T cell genomes, was loaded into each replicate PCR. Purified libraries were measured with a Qubit 3.0 fluorometer, size-checked on a Bioanalyzer 2100, and measured again with the KAPA Library Quantification kit. Every immunoSEQ 96-well plate was sequenced on a separate single-read 150-cycle Illumina NextSeq 550 flow cell. Under the source paper's analysis protocol: Because the immunoSEQ output held only junctional sequences and lacked quality scores, the filtering could not match the filtering applied to full-length reads. Sequences were annotated with PyIR, a Python wrapper for IgBLAST v1.9, and V/J genes and CDR3 were assigned using IMGT germline references. Reads with weak V/J assignments (E-value above 1e-6), missing CDR3, stop codons, out-of-frame junctions, or ambiguous translated residues were removed. A V3J clonotype was defined by an identical inferred V gene, J gene, and CDR3 amino acid sequence. Percentage overlap between repertoires was computed as shared unique clonotypes divided by the size of the smaller repertoire. RTK rarefaction, the Chao1 estimator, and Recon v2.1 estimates of unobserved clonotypes were used to assess repertoire richness. Generation probabilities for all TCRbeta clonotypes obtained by the gDNA method from four donors were computed using OLGA. TCRdb took over this immuneACCESS table, retaining in-frame rearrangements with V and J assigned. Such tables are incomplete; in checked studies, under half of the missing clones stem from an unresolved V gene, and the remainder is unexplained. V and J calls and clone size come straight from that table; D and trimming were deduced from the DNA. The sample contains 2 million to 3 million clones, 93% of them found a single time. Approximately 0.35% of the sample is held by the ten biggest clonotypes.

A note on this clone: Its antigen is currently not known. One base away there is no much larger clone; base qualities are not given.

Donors were healthy HIV-negative adults with no recently reported acute infections or vaccinations. All donors were Caucasian adults living in Nashville, Tennessee, USA. CD4+ T cells were enriched by magnetic negative selection, after which naive cells were positively selected on CD45RA and the negative fraction was taken as the memory subset. Blood was obtained by leukapheresis, after which PBMCs were separated by Ficoll-Histopaque density gradient centrifugation and cryopreserved in liquid nitrogen vapor phase. Analytical flow cytometry was used to check the purity and quantity of every magnetically sorted T cell population. Genomic DNA was isolated from each sorted fraction and quantified by UV absorbance on a Nanodrop 2000c.

The sample comprised naive CD4+ T cells from PBMCs. This specimen's cell subset or site label, interpreted: CD45RA+ positively selected. The origin of this receptor is a man aged 18 to 30 in good health. Some clones in this sample may be carry-over from other donors' samples. The receptor chain draws on TRBV25-1 and TRBJ2-5, with TRBD2 matching 8 junction bases. CDR3 reads: CASSDFLAGETQYF. The sequenced DNA is TGTGCCAGCAGTGATTTTCTAGCGGGAGAGACCCAGTACTTC.